These T cell receptor beta chains were read from a single sample in a study of shared clonotypes between healthy human individuals. The data were produced by immunoSEQ multiplex PCR, yet TCRdb's version contains in-frame clones alone and is incomplete. The sample includes 2 million to 2.5 million clones, approximately 93% of them seen just once. The sample was naive CD4+ T cells from PBMCs. The receptors originated from a young man in good health. Some clones in this sample may be carry-over from other donors' samples. CDR3s include the opening cysteine and the closing phenylalanine or tryptophan. The D gene is left open where the match is weak. The size field is filled for only some rows; it gives once, few, many or a size class.

J gene | D gene | V gene | clone size | CDR3 DNA | CDR3 protein
TRBJ1-2 | TRBD1 | TRBV7-8 | NA | TGTGCCAGCAGAAGAGGGACAGGGAGCTATGGCTACACCTTC | CASRRGTGSYGYTF
TRBJ1-5 | NA | TRBV2 | NA | TGTGCCAGCAGTGGTCCAGGACTAAATCAGCCCCAGCATTTT | CASSGPGLNQPQHF
TRBJ2-7 | NA | TRBV15 | NA | TGTGCCACCAGCAGAGATGAAACAAACAGGCCAGGCGAGCAGTACTTC | CATSRDETNRPGEQYF
TRBJ1-2 | NA | TRBV5-1 | NA | TGCGCCAGCAGGCTTGAATCCGTCGGGGTCGCGGATGGCTACACCTTC | CASRLESVGVADGYTF
TRBJ2-5 | NA | TRBV2 | NA | TGTGCCAGCAGTCTAGAGCAAGAGACCCAGTACTTC | CASSLEQETQYF
TRBJ2-6 | NA | TRBV7-9 | NA | TGTGCCAGCAGCTCCTCTGGTGGGGCCAACGTCCTGACTTTC | CASSSSGGANVLTF
TRBJ2-4 | TRBD1 | TRBV9 | NA | TGTGCCAGCAGCGGGACAGGGAGCGGGGCCAAAAACATTCAGTACTTC | CASSGTGSGAKNIQYF
TRBJ1-5 | NA | TRBV2 | NA | TGTGCCAGCAGTGAGTCAGGAAATCAGCCCCAGCATTTT | CASSESGNQPQHF
TRBJ2-3 | TRBD2 | TRBV7-8 | NA | TGTGCCAGCAGCTCCCAGCTAGCGGGAGATGTCGATACGCAGTATTTT | CASSSQLAGDVDTQYF
TRBJ2-1 | NA | TRBV10-1 | NA | TGCGCCAGCAGTGAGGCGGCGGGCTCCTACAATGAGCAGTTCTTC | CASSEAAGSYNEQFF
TRBJ1-2 | NA | TRBV9 | NA | TGTGCCAGCAGCGTAGGTCGGGGGGTTGGCTACACCTTC | CASSVGRGVGYTF
TRBJ2-1 | TRBD2 | TRBV2 | NA | TGTGCCAGCAGTGAAGGGACTAGCGGGAGGACCCACAATGAGCAGTTCTTC | CASSEGTSGRTHNEQFF
TRBJ1-2 | NA | TRBV28 | once | TGTGCCAGCACCCTAGGGGGGTCCGGCTACACCTTC | CASTLGGSGYTF
TRBJ1-5 | NA | TRBV7-9 | NA | TGTGCCAGCAGCCTGGCGGGTAGTCAGCCCCAGCATTTT | CASSLAGSQPQHF
TRBJ2-7 | TRBD1 | TRBV5-1 | NA | TGCGCCAGCAGCTTGCCTGGGACAGACGAGCAGTACTTC | CASSLPGTDEQYF
TRBJ1-1 | NA | TRBV5-1 | once | TGCGCCAGCAGCCTTGTTGTGTCCGGAGGGGGGGCGAACACTGAAGCTTTCTTT | CASSLVVSGGGANTEAFF
TRBJ1-2 | NA | TRBV6-1 | NA | TGTGCCAGCAGTGATGGGTGGGAGATCTATGGCTACACCTTC | CASSDGWEIYGYTF
TRBJ2-3 | NA | TRBV11-2 | NA | TGTGCCAGCAGCTCCGTATATGGTAGGAACACAGATACGCAGTATTTT | CASSSVYGRNTDTQYF
TRBJ1-1 | NA | TRBV11-2 | once | TGTGCCAGCAGCCTTAGAAGAGGCACTGAAGCTTTCTTT | CASSLRRGTEAFF
TRBJ2-2 | NA | TRBV5-1 | NA | TGCGCCAGCAGCTCCAGTCCAGCGGCGAACACCGGGGAGCTGTTTTTT | CASSSSPAANTGELFF
TRBJ2-7 | TRBD2 | TRBV7-9 | NA | TGTGCCAGCAGCCCCAGACTAGCGGGAGAAAAGGAGCAGTACTTC | CASSPRLAGEKEQYF
TRBJ2-6 | NA | TRBV5-1 | NA | TGCGCCAGCAGCTTCAACCCCTCAGACTCTGGGGCCAACGTCCTGACTTTC | CASSFNPSDSGANVLTF
TRBJ1-2 | NA | TRBV19 | NA | TGTGCCAGTAGTAACCGTCGTCAGGGCAACTATGGCTACACCTTC | CASSNRRQGNYGYTF
TRBJ1-5 | NA | TRBV11-2 | NA | TGTGCCAGCAGCTTAGGGCCCAGGGGAAGCACTCAGCCCCAGCATTTT | CASSLGPRGSTQPQHF
TRBJ1-2 | NA | TRBV5-6 | NA | TGTGCCAGCAGCTTGTTACGGCTATATGGCTACACCTTC | CASSLLRLYGYTF
TRBJ2-5 | TRBD1 | TRBV5-1 | once | TGCGCCAGCAGCTCTCGTGGACAGGGGGAAGAGACCCAGTACTTC | CASSSRGQGEETQYF
TRBJ2-6 | TRBD1 | TRBV19 | NA | TGTGCCAGTAAACCGGACAGGGGGCTCTCCTCTGGGGCCAACGTCCTGACTTTC | CASKPDRGLSSGANVLTF
TRBJ1-3 | NA | TRBV5-1 | NA | TGCGCCAGCAGCCAGGGAGCCCACCGATCCTCTGGAAACACCATATATTTT | CASSQGAHRSSGNTIYF
TRBJ1-5 | TRBD1 | TRBV7-3 | NA | TGTGCCAGCAGTCGTACAGGGGATAGCAATCAGCCCCAGCATTTT | CASSRTGDSNQPQHF
TRBJ2-5 | TRBD2 | TRBV28 | NA | TGTGCCAGCAGTTTAGGGGGGACTAGCGGCCTCCAAGAGACCCAGTACTTC | CASSLGGTSGLQETQYF
TRBJ1-5 | NA | TRBV18 | NA | TGTGCCAGCTCACCAGGGCAGAGTGATCAGCCCCAGCATTTT | CASSPGQSDQPQHF
TRBJ2-1 | TRBD2 | TRBV28 | NA | TGTGCCAGCAGCTCTAGCGGGATTAACAATGAGCAGTTCTTC | CASSSSGINNEQFF
TRBJ1-5 | NA | TRBV19 | NA | TGTGCCAGTACCCCTCAGGCAGATATTAATCAGCCCCAGCATTTT | CASTPQADINQPQHF
TRBJ2-3 | NA | TRBV5-1 | NA | TGCGCCAGCAGCTTGGGATCGAGCACAGATACGCAGTATTTT | CASSLGSSTDTQYF
TRBJ2-2 | NA | TRBV30 | once | TGTGCCTGGAGATCCGGGCCCGGGGAGCTGTTTTTT | CAWRSGPGELFF
TRBJ1-3 | NA | TRBV28 | NA | TGTGCCAGCGGGCAGCGGAGCTCTGGAAACACCATATATTTT | CASGQRSSGNTIYF
TRBJ2-7 | NA | TRBV7-2 | NA | TGTGCCAGCAGCCCTAGCCGGGGATCCGAGCAGTACTTC | CASSPSRGSEQYF
TRBJ2-2 | NA | TRBV25-1 | NA | TGTGCCAGCAGCGACACACAGGTTCCGAACACCGGGGAGCTGTTTTTT | CASSDTQVPNTGELFF
TRBJ1-2 | NA | TRBV5-4 | once | TGTGCCAGCAGCTTGGCGCCAGGAGGTAACTATGGCTACACCTTC | CASSLAPGGNYGYTF
TRBJ2-5 | NA | TRBV7-3 | NA | TGTGCCAGCAGCTCCCGCTTACGGACGGATGGGGAGACCCAGTACTTC | CASSSRLRTDGETQYF
TRBJ2-1 | TRBD1 | TRBV5-1 | NA | TGCGCCAGCAGCGGGGACAGGGGCAGGGAGCAGTTCTTC | CASSGDRGREQFF
TRBJ1-4 | NA | TRBV5-4 | NA | TGTGCCAGCAGCAGCGTCGCGGGAGATCTTGGGGAAAAACTGTTTTTT | CASSSVAGDLGEKLFF
TRBJ1-4 | NA | TRBV7-3 | NA | TGTGCCAGCAGCTTATGGAAGCTCGAAAATGAAAAACTGTTTTTT | CASSLWKLENEKLFF
TRBJ1-5 | NA | TRBV5-6 | once | TGTGCCAGCAGCCGCGGACAAGCCGTATATAGCAATCAGCCCCAGCATTTT | CASSRGQAVYSNQPQHF
TRBJ1-4 | NA | TRBV19 | NA | TGTGCCACCAGCCAGGGGAGGGAAAAACTGTTTTTT | CATSQGREKLFF
TRBJ2-7 | NA | TRBV7-2 | NA | TGTGCCAGCAGCTTACAACAGCTCGAGCAGTACTTC | CASSLQQLEQYF
TRBJ2-7 | NA | TRBV11-1 | NA | TGTGCCAGCAGCTTAGATCAGATCTACGAGCAGTACTTC | CASSLDQIYEQYF
TRBJ2-3 | TRBD2 | TRBV15 | NA | TGTGCCACCAGCAAACGAACGGGACTAGCGGGAGCAAGTGATACGCAGTATTTT | CATSKRTGLAGASDTQYF
TRBJ1-6 | NA | TRBV6-5 | NA | TGTGCCAGCAGTTACCGGGGGTTTCCTTCACCCCTCCACTTT | CASSYRGFPSPLHF
TRBJ1-5 | TRBD1 | TRBV2 | NA | TGTGCCAGCAGTGCCATAACAGGGGACCGCAATCAGCCCCAGCATTTT | CASSAITGDRNQPQHF
TRBJ1-2 | TRBD1 | TRBV28 | NA | TGTGCCAGCAGTTTATGGGGGCCGACAGGGATTGGAGGCTACACCTTC | CASSLWGPTGIGGYTF
TRBJ1-3 | NA | TRBV7-8 | NA | TGTGCCAGCAGGGATTTAACAGGGAAGGCTGGAAACACCATATATTTT | CASRDLTGKAGNTIYF